Presented here are 13 T cell receptor beta chains from one specimen sequenced in a study of T cells in Graves' hyperthyroidism and ophthalmopathy. Using RNA transcripts as the source, TCR beta CDR3 regions were amplified. In the first-round RT-PCR of the TCR CDR3, the HTBI primer set was used. In TCRdb, the multiplex PCR reads were re-called with MiXCR into one record per CDR3 protein. Among 400,000 or so distinct CDR3 sequences, around an eighth were seen once, and the ten largest hold around 28%. Source material: blood. The source of these receptors is a man aged 50-59 years with Graves' ophthalmopathy.

The rearrangement links TRBV6-1 to TRBJ2-1; TRBD2 might be the D (6 bases). The length of the CDR3 is 17 residues. The V and J ends lost 2 bases and 4 bases respectively, with 18 bases between them. From germline, CDR1 is MNHNS and CDR2 SASEGT. The CDR3 DNA follows: TGTGCCAGCAGTGAAAGGTACGAGGGGAGGCGGTACAATGAGCAGTTCTTC. This codes for CASSERYEGRRYNEQFF.

This clonotype was seen ten or more times. In DNA form, the CDR3 reads TGTGCCAGCAGCCAGGAGGTTTGGGGGACAGGGCGTAGGTACACTGAAGCTTTCTTT. This gives the protein CASSQEVWGTGRRYTEAFF. This chain links TRBV3-1 with TRBJ1-1; 9 bases are a match to TRBD1. The ends lost 3 bases at V and 3 bases at J; junction bases unmatched: 17. CDR1 is LGHDT, CDR2 YNNKEL, per germline (reference sequence). The CDR3 is made up of 19 amino acids.

This clonotype was counted between two and nine times. This may stem from a read error, because a much larger clone lies one nucleotide away. This chain uses TRBV12-3 or TRBV12-4 with TRBJ2-3; the match to TRBD2 covers 9 bases. This CDR3 spans 15 amino acids. CDR3 protein: CANSFGFAGGDTQYF. The CDR3 nucleotides are TGTGCCAACAGTTTCGGCTTTGCGGGGGGGGATACGCAGTATTTT.

There are a few counts of this clonotype. The V and J genes are TRBV10-3 and TRBJ1-5, with a weak D call TRBD1 (5 bases). V gave up 2 bases and J gave up 6 bases, with 11 bases separating them. This CDR3 spans 14 amino acids. The germline gives CDR1 ENHRY, CDR2 SYGVKD. The DNA of the CDR3 is TGTGCCATCAGTGAGACCCAGGGTACTCAGCCCCAGCATTTT. Protein sequence: CAISETQGTQPQHF.

This clonotype occurred many times. The V call is TRBV12-3 or TRBV12-4, the J call TRBJ2-2, with 7 positions matching TRBD1. The CDR3 is made up of 16 amino acids. V lost 5 bases and J lost 0; bases outside the gene matches: 6. CDR3 DNA: TGTGCCAGCAGTCCATCACAGGGGCCGAACACCGGGGAGCTGTTTTTT. Residues: CASSPSQGPNTGELFF.

The chain has TRBV29-1 and TRBJ2-2, with D perhaps TRBD2 (9 bases). The CDR3 totals 15 residues. Trimming removed 4 bases from V and 8 bases from J, with 20 bases in between. Per germline, CDR1 SQVTM and CDR2 ANQGSEA. CDR3 nucleotide sequence: TGCAGCGTTGCCAGGGGGCGGGAGGGCCTAGGGGAGCTGTTTTTT. Its translation is CSVARGREGLGELFF.

This clonotype has at least ten counts. V gene TRBV7-3 combines with J gene TRBJ2-1, with 11 nucleotides matching TRBD2. V lost 4 bases to trimming and J lost 6 bases; unmatched junction nucleotides: 11. This CDR3 is 17 amino acids long. CDR1 and CDR2 (germline): SGHTA, FQGTGA. The DNA of the CDR3 is TGTGCCAGCAGCTCGACTCCAACTAGCGGGAGAGGCAATGAGCAGTTCTTC. It specifies CASSSTPTSGRGNEQFF.

This clonotype was seen many times. J is TRBJ2-3 and V is TRBV27, with D perhaps matching TRBD2 (6 bases). The CDR3 is made up of 17 amino acids. The V end lost 5 bases, the J end lost 2 bases, and 20 bases lay between the germline ends. CDR1 and CDR2 (germline): MNHEY, SMNVEV (reference sequence). Here the CDR3 reads CASSPPRGRGDTDTQYF. CDR3 DNA: TGTGCCAGCAGTCCCCCCCGAGGGCGGGGAGACACAGATACGCAGTATTTT.

This clonotype was seen many times. CDR3 in DNA: TGCAGTGCCCAGGGGCTAGCGGGGTCCTACGAGCAGTACTTC. Amino acids: CSAQGLAGSYEQYF. This chain joins TRBV20-1 and TRBJ2-7, with 9 bases matching TRBD2. The ends lost 6 bases at V and 1 base at J; junction bases unmatched: 7. Germline loops: CDR1 DFQATT, CDR2 SNEGSKA (reference sequence). CDR3 length: 14 amino acids.

This clonotype was detected ten times or more. The CDR3 reads CASRRETSGVETQYF. In DNA, the CDR3 is TGCGCCAGCAGACGAGAGACTAGCGGGGTAGAGACCCAGTACTTC. J is TRBJ2-5 and V is TRBV5-1, with TRBD2 identical over 11 bases. The ends lost 5 bases at V and 4 bases at J; junction bases unmatched: 7. Germline V lookup: CDR1 SGHRS, CDR2 YFSETQ. This CDR3 spans 15 amino acids. The entire variable domain, with the rest obtained from reference TRBV5-1 and TRBJ2-5, is as follows: KAGVTQTPRYLIKTRGQQVTLSCSPISGHRSVSWYQQTPGQGLQFLFEYFSETQRNKGNFPGRFSGRQFSNSRSEMNVSTLELGDSALYLCASRRETSGVETQYFGPGTRLLVL.

This clonotype was counted a few times. The V call is TRBV12-3 or TRBV12-4, the J call TRBJ1-1; D not certain. V gave up 4 bases and J gave up 1 base, with 13 bases separating them. The CDR3 spans 15 residues. The DNA for the CDR3 is TGTGCCAGCAGTTCCGCCTACGGCAGGAACACTGAAGCTTTCTTT. This encodes CASSSAYGRNTEAFF.

This clonotype was detected many times. V and J are TRBV14 and TRBJ2-1; TRBD2 agrees at 12 bases. There are 15 residues in the CDR3. CDR1 and CDR2 from the germline V gene are SGHDN and FVKESK. V lost 4 bases, J lost 11 bases, and 9 bases stayed unmatched. The CDR3, as DNA: TGTGCCAGCAGCCTTCTAGCGGGAGGGACTTCCAAGCAGTTCTTC. Translation: CASSLLAGGTSKQFF.

This clonotype showed up many times. The chain couples TRBV20-1 to TRBJ2-7; the D gene is possibly TRBD1 (5 bases). Germline loops: CDR1 DFQATT, CDR2 SNEGSKA (reference sequence). V lost 3 bases to trimming and J lost 3 bases, with 15 bases between them. The CDR3 runs to 14 residues. The DNA for the CDR3 is TGCAGTGCTAGGGGGCCAGGAGTAATCTACGAGCAGTACTTC. As protein: CSARGPGVIYEQYF.